The sequence of this T cell receptor (beta chain) was determined in a study of blood T cell repertoires in COVID-19. Across the whole study: Samples of COVID-19 (acute and convalescent) were obtained from the United States, Italy and Spain. PBMCs, B-cell-depleted T cells, or T cells provided the cDNA or gDNA that made up the material.

Sequenced by immunoSEQ multiplex PCR; TCRdb stores in-frame clones only, minus some. Here the sample spans tens of thousands of clones, roughly 90% being singletons. This CDR3 comprises 15 residues. V dropped 8 bases and J dropped 1; count of bases not matched to a gene: 10. The germline CDR1 and CDR2 sequences are LNHNV and YYDKDF (reference sequence). Sequenced: peripheral blood. The receptor's source is a man over 45 with COVID-19, enrolled during active disease. The chain links TRBV15 to TRBJ2-7; 8 bases fit TRBD1. In nucleotides, the CDR3 is TGTGCCACCGAACGAGACAGGGGTACATCCTACGAGCAGTACTTC. Its protein is CATERDRGTSYEQYF.